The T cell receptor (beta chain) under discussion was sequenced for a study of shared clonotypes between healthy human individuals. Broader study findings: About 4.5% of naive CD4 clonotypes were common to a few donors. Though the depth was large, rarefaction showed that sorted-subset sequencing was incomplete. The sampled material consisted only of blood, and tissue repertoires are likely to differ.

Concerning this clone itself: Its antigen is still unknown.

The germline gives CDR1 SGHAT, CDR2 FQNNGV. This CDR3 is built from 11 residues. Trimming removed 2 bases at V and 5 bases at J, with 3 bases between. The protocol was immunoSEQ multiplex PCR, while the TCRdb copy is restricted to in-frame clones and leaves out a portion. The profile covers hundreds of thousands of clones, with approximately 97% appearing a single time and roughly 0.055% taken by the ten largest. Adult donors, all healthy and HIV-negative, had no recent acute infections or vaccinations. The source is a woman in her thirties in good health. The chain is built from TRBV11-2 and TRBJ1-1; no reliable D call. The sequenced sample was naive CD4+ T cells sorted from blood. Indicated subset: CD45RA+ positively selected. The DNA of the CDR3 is TGTGCCAGCAGCTTATGGACTGAAGCTTTCTTT. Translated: CASSLWTEAFF.